Below, 13 T cell receptor beta chains from the same sample are listed, as sequenced in a study of beta chain features in type 1 diabetes. Expressed TCRB transcripts were sequenced, since all the RNA that had been isolated was reverse transcribed. Sequenced by immunoSEQ multiplex PCR; TCRdb stores in-frame clones only, minus some. Of about 320,000 clones in the sample, 14% were seen once. Source material: central memory CD4+ T cells from blood. Source of these receptors: a man younger than 45 in good health.

Note on this clone: This CDR3 is also generated by other DNA sequences in the sample. CDR3 sequence reads: CASSSRTSGRANEQFF. The CDR3 coding sequence is TGTGCCAGCAGTTCGAGGACTAGCGGGAGGGCCAATGAGCAGTTCTTC. The chain carries TRBV6-6 and TRBJ2-1, with 15 bases fitting TRBD2. CDR3 length: 16 residues. The junction had 4 bases not matched to a gene; V was cut back by 4 bases and J by 6 bases. Per the germline V gene, CDR1 is MNHNY and CDR2 is SVGAGI (reference sequence).

CDR3 sequence reads: CASSLRGPGDYGYTF. Here the CDR3 DNA reads TGTGCCAGCAGCTTACGAGGGCCCGGGGACTATGGCTACACCTTC. The chain links TRBV11-2 to TRBJ1-2, with D uncertain. Germline V lookup: CDR1 SGHAT, CDR2 FQNNGV. V shed 2 bases and J shed 3 bases, with 13 bases lying between them. This CDR3 has 15 residues.

The genes are TRBV2 and TRBJ2-3; D unresolved. The CDR3 covers 11 residues. Trimming cost V 5 bases and J 2 bases, with 2 bases left between them. Per the germline V gene, CDR1 is SNHLY and CDR2 is FYNNEI. The CDR3 here is CASSYTDTQYF. The CDR3 DNA is TGTGCCAGCAGTTACACAGATACGCAGTATTTT.

Points on this clone: The sample has other DNA sequences that encode this CDR3 too. J is TRBJ2-3 and V is TRBV4-2; D uncertain. Germline CDR1 LGHNA, CDR2 YNFKEQ. This CDR3 spans 13 amino acids. V shed 1 base and J shed 1 base, with 3 bases lying between them. The CDR3 region has the DNA TGTGCCAGCAGCCAAGCTGGCACAGATACGCAGTATTTT. This gives the protein CASSQAGTDTQYF.

The chain carries TRBV5-4 and TRBJ1-6; TRBD1 aligns across 9 bases. The ends lost 10 bases at V and 8 bases at J; junction bases unmatched: 7. CDR3 length equals 13 residues. Germline V CDR1 and CDR2: SGHNT, YYREEE (reference sequence). CDR3 amino acids: CAAGQGRDSPLHF. CDR3 coding DNA: TGTGCCGCTGGACAGGGGAGGGATTCACCCCTCCACTTT.

In its sample, this clone was seen a few times. The chain carries TRBV11-2 and TRBJ2-5, with D unclear. Germline assignment: CDR1 SGHAT and CDR2 FQNNGV. Trimming took 5 bases from V and 5 from J, leaving 12 bases between them. The CDR3 sequence is 13 residues long. DNA of the CDR3: TGTGCCAGCAGCCGCTCCTCGAAGGAGACCCAGTACTTC. This sequence encodes CASSRSSKETQYF.

A few counts support this clone. The chain links TRBV30 to TRBJ1-5; tentative D call: TRBD1 (6 bases). Between the trimmed V and J ends, which lost 4 bases and 4 bases, there was a span of 11 bases. Germline V gene sequence: CDR1 GTSNPN, CDR2 SVGIG (reference sequence). The CDR3 sequence is 13 residues long. CDR3 amino acids: CAWKGGPNQPQHF. The CDR3 region has the DNA TGTGCCTGGAAAGGGGGGCCAAATCAGCCCCAGCATTTT.

This clone was found a few times. This specimen includes other DNA sequences encoding the same CDR3. The rearrangement links TRBV11-2 to TRBJ2-5; 7 bases are a match to TRBD1. This CDR3 has 13 residues. V shed 1 base and J 4 bases; nucleotides not matched to a gene: 0. Germline V gene sequence: CDR1 SGHAT, CDR2 FQNNGV. The CDR3: CASSLAGGETQYF. CDR3 nucleotides: TGTGCCAGCAGCTTAGCAGGGGGAGAGACCCAGTACTTC.

This clone occurred a few times. This sequence joins TRBV11-2 and TRBJ2-1; TRBD2 might be the D (6 bases). CDR3 length: 13 residues. Germline V gene data show CDR1 as SGHAT and CDR2 as FQNNGV. V was cut by 5 bases and J by 7 bases, with 12 bases left in between. For the CDR3, the DNA is TGTGCCAGCAGCCAATCCAGCGGGAATGAGCAGTTCTTC. Amino acids: CASSQSSGNEQFF.

In its sample, this clone was seen a few times. The chain links TRBV10-2 to TRBJ2-3, with 13 positions matching TRBD2. The CDR3 is made up of 17 amino acids. The ends lost 8 bases at V and 1 base at J; junction bases unmatched: 9. Germline V gives CDR1 WSHSY, CDR2 SAAADI. CDR3 in amino acids: CASGGLAGDRRTDTQYF. The CDR3 DNA follows: TGCGCCAGCGGTGGACTAGCGGGAGATAGGCGCACAGATACGCAGTATTTT.

This clone was observed many times. The chain carries TRBV2 and TRBJ2-3, with D perhaps given as TRBD1 or TRBD2 (5 bases each). The germline V and J ends were trimmed by 8 bases and 9 bases, with 15 bases remaining between them. CDR1 is SNHLY, CDR2 FYNNEI, per germline. The CDR3 is made up of 12 amino acids. Written as DNA, the CDR3 is TGTGCCAGCCACGCTGGGGGAAAAACGCAGTATTTT. The encoded protein is CASHAGGKTQYF.

The CDR3 reads CASSTLGRETQYF. DNA for the CDR3: TGTGCCAGTAGTACCTTAGGACGGGAGACCCAGTACTTC. This rearrangement joins TRBV19 to TRBJ2-5; D is uncertain. The CDR3 is 13 residues long. From germline, CDR1 is LNHDA and CDR2 SQIVND (reference sequence). V lost 4 bases, J lost 5 bases, and 11 bases lay in between.

The CDR3 reads CASSSDTLTAYGYTF. CDR3 in DNA: TGTGCCAGCAGTTCCGACACGCTTACGGCTTATGGCTACACCTTC. The chain links TRBV2 to TRBJ1-2; D call uncertain. The germline CDR1 and CDR2 sequences are SNHLY and FYNNEI. The CDR3 is 15 amino acids. V shed 5 bases and J shed 5 bases, with 18 bases lying between them. The full variable domain, completed using reference TRBV2 and TRBJ1-2, is EPEVTQTPSHQVTQMGQEVILRCVPISNHLYFYWYRQILGQKVEFLVSFYNNEISEKSEIFDDQFSVERPDGSNFTLKIRSTKLEDSAMYFCASSSDTLTAYGYTFGSGTRLTVV.